This TCR beta chain was captured in a study of shared clonotypes between healthy human individuals. Study summary: Used for every donor were three CD4 naive, three CD4 memory, two CD8 naive and one CD8 memory plate.

This CDR3 region has 11 residues. Trimming cost V 2 bases and J 11 bases, with 12 bases left between them. In germline, CDR1 is GTSNPN, CDR2 SVGIG (reference sequence). This clone was seen a single time. Antigen unknown. For sorted subsets, about 200 ng DNA per replicate equaled around 30,000 T cell genomes. The table came from immunoSEQ multiplex PCR; TCRdb's copy has only in-frame clones and leaves some out. The sample carries about 2.4 million clones, over 85% recorded once. Study outcomes and limitations: The four-donor shared clonotypes exceeded non-shared clonotypes in generation probability, with non-shared ones scoring lower.

Sequences were obtained from naive CD4+ T cells from PBMCs. Subset reported: CD45RA+ positively selected. The receptor was derived from a young man in good health. Some clones in this sample may be carry-over from other donors' samples. This chain connects TRBV30 to TRBJ1-1; no clear D. CDR3 protein: CAWSREYKAFF. CDR3 in DNA: TGTGCCTGGAGTAGGGAGTATAAGGCTTTCTTT.